These 6 T cell receptor beta chains originate from one sample sequenced in a study of neurological immune-mediated disorders. TCRdb ran MiXCR on the 5' RACE reads and lists one entry per CDR3 protein. The table has about 48,000 distinct CDR3 sequences, roughly 25% seen once. The sample was PBMCs. Every receptor here comes from a woman in her 70s in good health.

The V gene is TRBV20-1, the J gene TRBJ2-1; TRBD2 might be the D (5 bases). Trimming took 2 bases from V and 3 from J, leaving 11 bases between them. The CDR3 is made up of 14 amino acids. Germline assignment: CDR1 DFQATT and CDR2 SNEGSKA (reference sequence). CDR3 loop: CSARYGVDYNEQFF. The DNA of the CDR3 is TGCAGTGCTAGATACGGGGTCGACTACAATGAGCAGTTCTTC.

This clonotype was picked up many times. V gene TRBV5-6 combines with J gene TRBJ2-7; D is possibly TRBD1 or TRBD2 (5 bases each). CDR3 length equals 15 residues. V shed 0 bases and J shed 6 bases, with 16 bases lying between them. Germline V gene data show CDR1 as SGHDT and CDR2 as YYEEEE. CDR3 loop: CASSLGLGTMGEQYF. The CDR3 DNA follows: TGTGCCAGCAGCTTGGGGCTAGGGACCATGGGCGAGCAGTACTTC.

The sample holds many counts of this clonotype. DNA for the CDR3: TGTGCCAGCAGCTTCTTCTACTACCCCAAAAACATTCAGTACTTC. Its protein product is CASSFFYYPKNIQYF. The V gene is TRBV11-3, the J gene TRBJ2-4; no clear D. The CDR3 spans 15 residues. Trimming cost V 3 bases and J 2 bases, with 11 bases left between them. CDR1 is SGHNT and CDR2 is YENEEA in the germline V gene.

The table lists this clonotype with many counts. The chain combines TRBV21-1 with TRBJ2-2. TRBV21-1 is shown as a pseudogene. This CDR3 region has 12 residues. CDR3 loop: CASSKLTGELFF. CDR3 nucleotide sequence: TGTGCCAGCAGCAAGCTCACCGGGGAGCTGTTTTTT.

This clonotype was counted at least ten times. The chain couples TRBV10-3 to TRBJ1-4; no firm D call. There are 14 residues in the CDR3. Trimming removed 0 bases from V and 8 bases from J, with 10 bases in between. Germline CDR1 and CDR2: ENHRY and SYGVKD. CDR3 sequence reads: CAISESGPGEKLFF. DNA for the CDR3: TGTGCCATCAGTGAGTCCGGACCGGGGGAAAAACTGTTTTTT.

This clonotype showed up many times. This chain joins TRBV5-1 and TRBJ1-5; the D is unclear. Trimming took 0 bases from V and 5 from J, leaving 12 bases between them. This CDR3 region has 15 residues. The germline CDR1 and CDR2 sequences are SGHRS and YFSETQ. The CDR3 coding sequence is TGCGCCAGCAGCTTGGAGGCGGGTCAATATCAGCCCCAGCATTTT. It translates to CASSLEAGQYQPQHF.